This T cell receptor beta chain emerged from a study of cytomegalovirus exposure and HLA in healthy donors. This clone occurred a few times. The PCR made use of 60 Vbeta and 13 Jbeta primers. TCRdb keeps only in-frame clones here, not all; method: immunoSEQ multiplex PCR. The repertoire holds 160,000 or so clones, with about four fifths as singletons. The CDR3 is 16 residues long. Trimming took 4 bases from V and 8 from J; bases not matched to a gene: 7. From germline, CDR1 is SGDLS and CDR2 YYNGEE. The receptor's source is a woman in her fifties or sixties in good health and CMV-seronegative. The chain recombines TRBV9 with TRBJ2-2; 14 bases map to TRBD2. Sequences were obtained from PBMCs. The CDR3 loop is CASSTRLAGGPGELFF. DNA for the CDR3: TGTGCCAGCAGCACAAGACTAGCGGGAGGGCCGGGGGAGCTGTTTTTT. Variable domain in full (rest from reference TRBV9 and TRBJ2-2): DSGVTQTPKHLITATGQRVTLRCSPRSGDLSVYWYQQSLDQGLQFLIQYYNGEERAKGNILERFSAQQFPDLHSELNLSSLELGDSALYFCASSTRLAGGPGELFFGEGSRLTVL.